Included here is one T cell receptor beta chain sequence, with context. The antigen is unknown. The data were taken from a study of T cell repertoires in cytomegalovirus infection. Study overall: TCR beta signatures that were public indicated CMV infection and matching HLA type.

This CDR3 contains 15 residues. The V gene lost 0 bases and the J gene lost 4 bases, with 10 bases spanning the gap. The germline V gene has CDR1 SGHTA and CDR2 FQGNSA. TCRdb called the reads again in MiXCR, with one record for every CDR3 protein. The sample lists some 300,000 distinct CDR3 sequences, around 10% occurring once. The study's findings and limits: Using cumulative public TCR beta family frequency, the authors identified those who carried CMV together with the relevant HLA.

This rearrangement joins TRBV7-2 to TRBJ2-1; D possibly corresponds to TRBD1 (6 bases). The TCR was taken from a human donor in good health (CMV status not recorded). Some clones in this sample may be carry-over from other donors' samples. The source material was PBMCs. The DNA of the CDR3 is TGTGCCAGCAGCTTAGCGGGGGCGCTTTACAATGAGCAGTTCTTC. This gives the protein CASSLAGALYNEQFF.